These 31 T cell receptor beta chains were all obtained from the same sample, sequenced in a study of regulatory T cells in long-lasting Graves disease. Time point indicated: newly diagnosed GD, antithyroid drugs for less than 3 months. Construction of the TCR library relied on RNA isolated from PBMCs. Arm-PCR of CDR3 regions with iRepertoire HTBI primers generated TCR beta libraries. MiXCR, run by TCRdb on the multiplex PCR reads, gives a single entry per CDR3 protein. The sample carries approximately 540,000 distinct CDR3 sequences, more than 10% recorded once. Another study also made use of these data, one on T cells in Graves' hyperthyroidism and ophthalmopathy.

The specimen comprised peripheral blood mononuclear cells (PBMCs), sampled at new diagnosis, from a patient treated with antithyroid drugs. These receptors were taken from a woman in her 30s with Graves disease.

This clonotype was seen repeatedly, ten times or more. In DNA, the CDR3 is TGTGCCAGCAGCACCGCGGGAGCGATGGGTCCTGAGCAGTTCTTC. Translating it yields CASSTAGAMGPEQFF. The J gene is TRBJ2-1, the V gene TRBV11-2; 7 nucleotides agree with TRBD2. CDR3 length: 15 residues. Germline trimming cut 5 bases from V and 9 bases from J; bases unmatched to any gene: 13. CDR1 is SGHAT, CDR2 FQNNGV, per germline.

This clonotype appeared a few times. This chain connects TRBV4-3 to TRBJ2-2; 9 bases line up with TRBD1. The CDR3 runs to 16 residues. Per the germline V gene, CDR1 is LGHNA and CDR2 is YSLEER. V shed 4 bases and J 0 bases; nucleotides not matched to a gene: 3. The CDR3 DNA is TGCGCCAGCAGCCGCACAGGGGGCGCGAACACCGGGGAGCTGTTTTTT. It encodes CASSRTGGANTGELFF.

This clonotype has a count of ten or more. The V and J genes are TRBV2 and TRBJ2-7; D ambiguous. The germline gives CDR1 SNHLY, CDR2 FYNNEI. V was clipped by 5 bases and J by 0 bases, with 11 bases between them. The CDR3 loop spans 14 amino acids. The CDR3: CASSSHQISYEQYF. CDR3 sequence (DNA): TGTGCCAGCAGTAGCCACCAGATCTCCTACGAGCAGTACTTC.

This clonotype was seen many times. The rearrangement uses TRBV9 and TRBJ1-2; 11 bases line up with TRBD1. The germline V gene has CDR1 SGDLS and CDR2 YYNGEE. The J segment lost 2 bases and the V segment lost 4 bases, leaving 4 bases of the junction unmatched. The CDR3 is 15 residues long. The CDR3 protein is CASSRGQGGNYGYTF. As DNA, the CDR3 is TGTGCCAGCAGCCGGGGACAGGGGGGGAACTATGGCTACACCTTC.

This clonotype was observed at least ten times. The chain couples TRBV20-1 to TRBJ2-2; 12 positions agree with TRBD2. The V gene's germline CDR1 is DFQATT and CDR2 SNEGSKA (reference sequence). This CDR3 has 16 amino acids. V lost 5 bases, J lost 8 bases, and 12 bases stayed unmatched. Here the CDR3 reads CSAPATSGSDVGELFF. The DNA for the CDR3 is TGCAGTGCTCCTGCGACTAGCGGGAGTGACGTTGGGGAGCTGTTTTTT.

V usage is TRBV19 and J usage is TRBJ2-1, with TRBD2 matching 13 bases. Trimming removed 6 bases from V and 7 bases from J; junction bases left unmatched: 6. The CDR3 extends over 15 amino acids. CDR1 is LNHDA, CDR2 SQIVND, per germline (reference sequence). The CDR3 DNA reads as TGTGCCAGTAGGACCGGGACTAGCGGGATGAATGAGCAGTTCTTC. Translation gives CASRTGTSGMNEQFF.

The table lists this clonotype with a few counts. The genes are TRBV7-2 and TRBJ2-3; possibly TRBD1 or TRBD2 for D (5 bases each). V dropped 3 bases and J dropped 1 base, with 8 bases sitting between them. This CDR3 region has 14 residues. Per germline, CDR1 SGHTA and CDR2 FQGNSA. The CDR3 loop reads CASSFEGRTDTQYF. The CDR3, as DNA: TGTGCCAGCAGCTTTGAGGGGCGCACAGATACGCAGTATTTT.

This clonotype was picked up many times. The V call is TRBV24-1, the J call TRBJ2-3; D assignment may be TRBD1 or TRBD2 (6 bases each). This CDR3 has 17 residues. CDR1 is KGHDR and CDR2 is SFDVKD in the germline V gene. Trimming took off 1 base at V and 0 bases at J, with 13 bases between the two ends. The CDR3 sequence: CATSDFGRRGSTDTQYF. For the CDR3, the DNA is TGTGCCACCAGTGATTTCGGGCGGAGGGGGAGCACAGATACGCAGTATTTT.

The gene calls are TRBV2 and TRBJ1-5; D ambiguous. The germline V and J ends were trimmed by 3 bases and 6 bases, with 21 bases remaining between them. The CDR3 spans 17 residues. The V gene's germline CDR1 is SNHLY and CDR2 FYNNEI. CDR3 nucleotides: TGTGCCAGCAGTGACACGGGCGGAGGAAGAATTGGTCAGCCCCAGCATTTT. This sequence encodes CASSDTGGGRIGQPQHF.

The chain employs TRBV29-1 and TRBJ2-3, with D hard to call. Trimming cost V 4 bases and J 4 bases, with 18 bases left between them. Germline V lookup: CDR1 SQVTM, CDR2 ANQGSEA. CDR3 length equals 15 residues. The CDR3 spells CSVGISYVVADTQYF. In nucleotides, the CDR3 is TGCAGCGTTGGAATTAGTTACGTTGTCGCAGATACGCAGTATTTT.

The chain recombines TRBV5-6 with TRBJ2-7; D remains ambiguous. Germline values: CDR1 SGHDT, CDR2 YYEEEE. The CDR3 totals 12 residues. Trimming took off 6 bases at V and 3 bases at J, with 10 bases between the two ends. CDR3 sequence: CASTTVGYEQYF. The CDR3 region has the DNA TGTGCCAGCACCACGGTAGGCTACGAGCAGTACTTC. Drawing the rest from reference TRBV5-6 and TRBJ2-7, the complete variable domain is DAGVTQSPTHLIKTRGQQVTLRCSPKSGHDTVSWYQQALGQGPQFIFQYYEEEERQRGNFPDRFSGHQFPNYSSELNVNALLLGDSALYLCASTTVGYEQYFGPGTRLTVT.

This clonotype was detected many times. The rearrangement links TRBV27 to TRBJ2-3; 10 nucleotides match TRBD2. The germline gives CDR1 MNHEY, CDR2 SMNVEV (reference sequence). The junction had 7 bases not matched to a gene; V was cut back by 6 bases and J by 1 base. CDR3 length equals 16 residues. The CDR3 loop is CASSPSLAGGTDTQYF. In nucleotides, the CDR3 is TGTGCCAGCAGCCCCTCCCTAGCGGGAGGCACAGATACGCAGTATTTT.

There are many counts of this clonotype. The V call is TRBV6-2 or TRBV6-3, the J call TRBJ1-5; TRBD1 agrees at 7 bases. The CDR3 is 13 amino acids. V trimming: 9 bases; J trimming: 6 bases; junction bases outside the gene matches: 8. CDR1 and CDR2 (germline): MNHEY, SVGEGT. In DNA, the CDR3 is TGTGCCAGTACGCGCCAGGGGGGTCAGCCCCAGCATTTT. It codes for CASTRQGGQPQHF.

About this clonotype itself: This sequence may be a read error, since a much larger clone differs from it by one base. The chain combines TRBV7-6 with TRBJ2-3, with TRBD2 matching 7 bases. Germline V lookup: CDR1 SGHVS, CDR2 FNYEAQ. V shed 4 bases, J shed 2 bases, and the junction held 3 bases outside the gene matches. The CDR3 is 14 amino acids. Here the CDR3 reads CASSSRDYTDTQYF. The CDR3 nucleotides read TGTGCCAGCAGCTCCCGGGACTACACAGATACGCAGTATTTT.

This clonotype was counted at least ten times. This chain connects TRBV29-1 to TRBJ1-1; no firm D call. This CDR3 has 15 residues. The V end lost 6 bases, the J end lost 0 bases, and 17 bases lay between the germline ends. Germline-derived CDR1 and CDR2 are SQVTM and ANQGSEA. CDR3 residues: CSVRGFWEVNTEAFF. In DNA, the CDR3 is TGCAGCGTCCGTGGGTTTTGGGAAGTGAACACTGAAGCTTTCTTT.

The table lists this clonotype with many counts. The rearrangement links TRBV14 to TRBJ1-1; D is possibly TRBD1 (6 bases). The germline CDR1 and CDR2 sequences are SGHDN and FVKESK. The length of the CDR3 is 14 residues. Trimming cost V 3 bases and J 1 base, with 9 bases left between them. CDR3 sequence reads: CASSQGQPNTEAFF. CDR3 coding DNA: TGTGCCAGCAGCCAGGGACAACCGAACACTGAAGCTTTCTTT.

The rearrangement uses TRBV7-9 and TRBJ2-3; D is tentatively TRBD1 or TRBD2 (5 bases each). V lost 5 bases and J lost 0, with 15 bases in between. Germline CDR1 is SEHNR and CDR2 is FQNEAQ (reference sequence). The CDR3 totals 16 residues. The CDR3 loop reads CASSGRDVDSTDTQYF. The CDR3 DNA follows: TGTGCCAGCAGCGGCAGGGACGTCGACAGCACAGATACGCAGTATTTT.

This clonotype was seen more than once but under ten times. This chain joins TRBV6-1 and TRBJ2-1; 12 bases match TRBD2. Germline V gives CDR1 MNHNS, CDR2 SASEGT. CDR3 length: 15 residues. Trimming removed 6 bases from V and 8 bases from J; junction bases left unmatched: 8. The chain's CDR3 is CASSSRTSGIDEQFF. The CDR3 DNA reads as TGTGCCAGCAGCTCCAGGACTAGCGGGATCGATGAGCAGTTCTTC.

This clonotype occurred a few times. This rearrangement joins TRBV5-1 to TRBJ1-1; D might be TRBD1 (6 bases). Germline CDR1 SGHRS, CDR2 YFSETQ. Trimming took 0 bases from V and 7 from J, leaving 13 bases between them. The CDR3 runs 14 residues. CDR3 protein: CASSLEQGRGEAFF. CDR3 in DNA: TGCGCCAGCAGCTTGGAACAGGGAAGGGGTGAAGCTTTCTTT. Supplemented by reference TRBV5-1 and TRBJ1-1, the full variable domain reads KAGVTQTPRYLIKTRGQQVTLSCSPISGHRSVSWYQQTPGQGLQFLFEYFSETQRNKGNFPGRFSGRQFSNSRSEMNVSTLELGDSALYLCASSLEQGRGEAFFGQGTRLTVV.

This clonotype was seen repeatedly, ten times or more. A clone one base away is much larger, so this may be a read error. The genes are TRBV11-2 and TRBJ1-1, with a possible D match to TRBD1 (5 bases). Trimming removed 6 bases at V and 3 bases at J, with 14 bases between. The CDR3 consists of 14 residues. CDR1 is SGHAT and CDR2 is FQNNGV in the germline V gene. The chain's CDR3 is CASSSIGGDTEAFF. The DNA of the CDR3 is TGTGCCAGCAGTTCCATCGGGGGAGACACTGAAGCTTTCTTT.

This clonotype was recorded many times. This chain connects TRBV10-3 to TRBJ2-1; the D call may be TRBD1 or TRBD2 (5 bases each). This CDR3 has 13 residues. Germline values: CDR1 ENHRY, CDR2 SYGVKD. V was pared by 8 bases and J by 5 bases, with 13 bases between. CDR3 DNA sequence: TGTGCCATCGCAACCGGGACCAACAATGAGCAGTTCTTC. Protein sequence: CAIATGTNNEQFF.

This clonotype was detected a few times. At one boundary the junction diverges from the germline segment, which might be a read error. This rearrangement joins TRBV29-1 to TRBJ2-7, with a possible D match to TRBD2 (5 bases). CDR1 and CDR2 from the germline V gene are SQVTM and ANQGSEA. CDR3 size: 13 residues. CDR3 region: CNVTDTGSYEQYF. The CDR3 DNA reads as TGCAACGTTACAGACACGGGGTCCTACGAGCAGTACTTC.

This clonotype has more than one count but fewer than ten. The chain has TRBV5-5 and TRBJ2-3; TRBD2 aligns across 15 bases. The germline V gene has CDR1 SGHKS and CDR2 YYEKEE (reference sequence). V shed 4 bases, J shed 6 bases, and the junction held 6 bases outside the gene matches. The CDR3 sequence is 16 residues long. The CDR3 nucleotides are TGTGCCAGCAGCCGGGGACTAGCGGGAGGTCCGGATACGCAGTATTTT. This encodes CASSRGLAGGPDTQYF.

This clonotype was seen at least ten times. The chain couples TRBV4-2 to TRBJ2-4; TRBD1 is a possible D gene (6 bases). CDR3 length equals 19 residues. Germline-derived CDR1 and CDR2 are LGHNA and YNFKEQ. V was trimmed by 0 bases and J by 2 bases, leaving 20 bases between them. The CDR3 DNA reads TGTGCCAGCAGCCAAGAGGCCTCTACGACAGGTCTATCCAAAAACATTCAGTACTTC. As protein: CASSQEASTTGLSKNIQYF.

On this clonotype: Relative to the germline gene, one junction end is altered; a read error may explain this. The chain is built from TRBV7-8 and TRBJ2-4; possible D gene TRBD2, 6 bases. This CDR3 spans 17 amino acids. In germline, CDR1 is SGHVS, CDR2 FQNEAQ. CDR3 DNA: TGTGCCAGCAGCCCTCTACCGGGACCACTAGCCAAAAACATTCGGTACTTC. It specifies CASSPLPGPLAKNIRYF.

For this clonotype: No conserved phenylalanine or tryptophan is present at the end of the CDR3, so a read error is the likely explanation. This chain connects TRBV5-1 to TRBJ2-5; D not certain. Deletions cut 1 base from V and 2 bases from J, with 3 bases between. Per the germline V gene, CDR1 is SGHRS and CDR2 is YFSETQ. This CDR3 is built from 12 residues. In DNA form, the CDR3 reads TGCGCCAGCAGCTTGAATCAAGAGACCCAGTACCTC. It translates to CASSLNQETQYL.

The table lists this clonotype with many counts. The rearrangement links TRBV7-2 to TRBJ2-7; D ambiguous. The CDR3 totals 12 residues. V gave up 5 bases and J gave up 3 bases, with 8 bases separating them. Germline V lookup: CDR1 SGHTA, CDR2 FQGNSA. The CDR3 here is CASSRALYEQYF. The CDR3 nucleotides are TGTGCCAGCAGCCGGGCCCTCTACGAGCAGTACTTC.

This clonotype was seen many times. This sequence joins TRBV30 and TRBJ1-1; unclear D gene. V dropped 0 bases and J dropped 3 bases, with 8 bases sitting between them. Germline lookup yields CDR1 GTSNPN and CDR2 SVGIG (reference sequence). The CDR3 length is 13 residues. The CDR3 sequence: CAWSVSAYTEAFF. The CDR3 DNA follows: TGTGCCTGGAGTGTATCGGCCTACACTGAAGCTTTCTTT.

The table lists this clonotype with many counts. The CDR3: CASGRVRVTEAFF. DNA for the CDR3: TGTGCCAGCGGTCGCGTACGGGTCACTGAAGCTTTCTTT. The rearrangement joins TRBV12-3 or TRBV12-4 to TRBJ1-1; the D is unclear. The V gene lost 8 bases and the J gene lost 4 bases, with 14 bases spanning the gap. The CDR3 extends over 13 amino acids.

This clonotype was detected ten times or more. This chain joins TRBV5-8 and TRBJ1-1, with D possibly being TRBD1 (6 bases). The CDR3 is made up of 13 amino acids. Trimming took off 7 bases at V and 1 base at J, with 11 bases between the two ends. CDR1 SGHTS and CDR2 YDEGEE come from the germline V gene. In DNA form, the CDR3 reads TGTGCCAGCCCACGGGGGCGGAACACTGAAGCTTTCTTT. It translates to CASPRGRNTEAFF.

This clonotype was counted many times. The chain couples TRBV28 to TRBJ2-1; D unresolved. This CDR3 has 15 residues. Trimming cost V 5 bases and J 7 bases, with 18 bases left between them. Germline V gene sequence: CDR1 MDHEN, CDR2 SYDVKM. CDR3 sequence (DNA): TGTGCCAGCAGTCCTACCGTTGGGGTAGGGAATGAGCAGTTCTTC. Amino acid sequence: CASSPTVGVGNEQFF.